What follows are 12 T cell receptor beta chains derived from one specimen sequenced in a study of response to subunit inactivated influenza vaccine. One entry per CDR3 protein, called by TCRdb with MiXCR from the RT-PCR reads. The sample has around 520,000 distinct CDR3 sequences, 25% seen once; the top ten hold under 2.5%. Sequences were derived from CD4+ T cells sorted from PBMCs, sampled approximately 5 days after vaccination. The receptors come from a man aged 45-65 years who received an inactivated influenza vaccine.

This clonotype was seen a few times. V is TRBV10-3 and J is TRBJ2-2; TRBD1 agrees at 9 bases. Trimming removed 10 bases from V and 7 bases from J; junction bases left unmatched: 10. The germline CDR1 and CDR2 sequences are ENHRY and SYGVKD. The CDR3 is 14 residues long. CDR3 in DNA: TGTGCCACCAAAAACAGGGGGCAGGGCGGGGAGCTGTTTTTT. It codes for CATKNRGQGGELFF.

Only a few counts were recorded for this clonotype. CDR3 sequence (DNA): TGCGCCAGCAGACGAGCGGGGATTAACACCGGGGAGCTGTTTTTT. Its translation is CASRRAGINTGELFF. The V and J genes are TRBV5-1 and TRBJ2-2; the match to TRBD2 covers 7 bases. The length of the CDR3 is 15 residues. Losses at the gene ends were 5 bases for V and 2 bases for J; bases not matched to a gene: 6. Germline loops: CDR1 SGHRS, CDR2 YFSETQ.

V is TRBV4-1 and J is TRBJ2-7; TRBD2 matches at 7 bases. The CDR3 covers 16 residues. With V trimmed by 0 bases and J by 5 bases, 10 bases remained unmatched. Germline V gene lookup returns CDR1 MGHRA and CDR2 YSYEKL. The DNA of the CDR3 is TGCGCCAGCAGCCAAGAACGAGTTGGGGGAGGGAACGAGCAGTACTTC. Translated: CASSQERVGGGNEQYF.

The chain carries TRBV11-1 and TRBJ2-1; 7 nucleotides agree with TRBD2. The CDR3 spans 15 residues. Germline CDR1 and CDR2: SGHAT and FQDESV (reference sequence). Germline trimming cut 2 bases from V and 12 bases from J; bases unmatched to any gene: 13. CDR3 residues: CASSLSRGSVVGQFF. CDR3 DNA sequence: TGTGCCAGCAGCTTAAGTCGCGGGAGCGTCGTAGGGCAGTTCTTC.

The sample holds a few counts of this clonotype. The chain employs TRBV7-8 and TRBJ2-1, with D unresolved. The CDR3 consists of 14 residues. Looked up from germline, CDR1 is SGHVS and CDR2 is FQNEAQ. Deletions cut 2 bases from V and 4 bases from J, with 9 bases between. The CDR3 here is CASSLNRKYNEQFF. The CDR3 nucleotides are TGTGCCAGCAGCTTAAACAGAAAGTACAATGAGCAGTTCTTC.

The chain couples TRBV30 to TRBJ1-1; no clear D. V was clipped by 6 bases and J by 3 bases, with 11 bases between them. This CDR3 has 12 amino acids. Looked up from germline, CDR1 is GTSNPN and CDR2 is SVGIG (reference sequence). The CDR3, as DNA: TGTGCCTGTCTTGGGTGGGACACTGAAGCTTTCTTT. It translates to CACLGWDTEAFF. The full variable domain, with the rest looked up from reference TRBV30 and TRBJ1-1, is SQTIHQWPATLVQPVGSPLSLECTVEGTSNPNLYWYRQAAGRGLQLLFYSVGIGQISSEVPQNLSASRPQDRQFILSSKKLLLSDSGFYLCACLGWDTEAFFGQGTRLTVV.

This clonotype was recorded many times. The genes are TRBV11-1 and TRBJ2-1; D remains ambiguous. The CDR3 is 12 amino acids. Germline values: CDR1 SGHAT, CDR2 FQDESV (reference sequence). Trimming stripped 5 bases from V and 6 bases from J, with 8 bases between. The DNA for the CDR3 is TGTGCCAGCAGCCCCCGCGCCAATGAGCAGTTCTTC. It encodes CASSPRANEQFF.

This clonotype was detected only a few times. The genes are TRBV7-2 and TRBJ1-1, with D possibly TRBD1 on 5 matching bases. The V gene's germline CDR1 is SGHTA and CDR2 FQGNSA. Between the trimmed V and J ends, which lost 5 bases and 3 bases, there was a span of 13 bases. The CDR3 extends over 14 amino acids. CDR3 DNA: TGTGCCAGCAGCCAGAGTCTGGGGCACACTGAAGCTTTCTTT. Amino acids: CASSQSLGHTEAFF.

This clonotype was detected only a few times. The CDR3 DNA follows: TGTGCCAGCAGTTACTATCCTAGGACTAGCGGGGTCAATGAGCAGTTCTTC. Translation gives CASSYYPRTSGVNEQFF. The chain has TRBV6-5 and TRBJ2-1; 12 nucleotides match TRBD2. The CDR3 is 17 residues long. Germline CDR1 and CDR2: MNHEY and SVGAGI. V lost 1 base and J lost 6; bases outside the gene matches: 7.

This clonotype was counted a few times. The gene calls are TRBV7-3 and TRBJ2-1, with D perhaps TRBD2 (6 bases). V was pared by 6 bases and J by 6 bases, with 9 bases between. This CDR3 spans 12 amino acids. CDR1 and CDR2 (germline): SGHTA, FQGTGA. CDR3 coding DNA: TGTGCCAGCAGTGCCGGGGGCAATGAGCAGTTCTTC. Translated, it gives CASSAGGNEQFF. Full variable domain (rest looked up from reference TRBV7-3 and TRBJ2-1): GAGVSQTPSNKVTEKGKYVELRCDPISGHTALYWYRQSLGQGPEFLIYFQGTGAADDSGLPNDRFFAVRPEGSVSTLKIQRTERGDSAVYLCASSAGGNEQFFGPGTRLTVL.

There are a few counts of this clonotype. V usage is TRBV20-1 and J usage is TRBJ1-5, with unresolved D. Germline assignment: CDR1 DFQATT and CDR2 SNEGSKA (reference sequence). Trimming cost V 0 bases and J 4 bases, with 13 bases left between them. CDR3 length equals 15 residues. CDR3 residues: CSARDLRSENQPQHF. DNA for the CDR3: TGCAGTGCTAGAGACCTACGGAGCGAGAATCAGCCCCAGCATTTT.

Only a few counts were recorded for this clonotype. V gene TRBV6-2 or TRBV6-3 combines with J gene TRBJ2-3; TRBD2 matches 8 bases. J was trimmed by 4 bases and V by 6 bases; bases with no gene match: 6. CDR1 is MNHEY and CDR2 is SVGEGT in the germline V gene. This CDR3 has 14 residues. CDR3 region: CASRPSGSADTQYF. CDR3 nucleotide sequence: TGTGCCAGCAGGCCCAGCGGGAGCGCAGATACGCAGTATTTT.